This note documents a single T cell receptor beta chain sequence. Its cognate antigen is unknown. This sample was included in a study of cytomegalovirus exposure and HLA in healthy donors. Researchers ran the PCR with 60 Vbeta and 13 Jbeta primers. The table came from immunoSEQ multiplex PCR; TCRdb's copy has only in-frame clones and leaves some out. Among some 98,000 clones, about four fifths were seen once, and the ten largest hold approximately 3.7%. Study-wide results and limits: Accurate prediction of most subjects' HLA-A and HLA-B alleles from TCR beta sequences was reported. Sequence variants that were highly shared formed a cluster that was likely a sequencing artifact.

All the people who gave samples were healthy bone marrow donors. Unrecorded immune exposures were likely, despite nominal health at sampling. This TCR was recovered from a female donor in good health and CMV-seropositive. Specimen: PBMCs.

CDR3 sequence: CASSPGQGWEKLFF. The CDR3 DNA reads TGTGCCAGCAGCCCCGGACAGGGCTGGGAAAAACTGTTTTTT. The rearrangement uses TRBV7-6 and TRBJ1-4; TRBD1 matches at 8 bases. The length of the CDR3 is 14 residues. Germline V gene sequence: CDR1 SGHVS, CDR2 FNYEAQ. Unmatched junction bases numbered 7, after V lost 5 bases and J lost 8 bases.